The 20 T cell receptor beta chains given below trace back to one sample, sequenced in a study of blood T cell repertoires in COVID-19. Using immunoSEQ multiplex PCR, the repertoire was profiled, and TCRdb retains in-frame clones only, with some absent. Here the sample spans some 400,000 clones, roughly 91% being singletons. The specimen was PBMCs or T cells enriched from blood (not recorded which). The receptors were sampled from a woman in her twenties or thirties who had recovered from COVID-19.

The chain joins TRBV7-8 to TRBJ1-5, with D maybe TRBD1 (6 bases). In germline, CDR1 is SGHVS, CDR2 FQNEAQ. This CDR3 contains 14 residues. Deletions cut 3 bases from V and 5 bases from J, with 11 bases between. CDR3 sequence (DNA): TGTGCCAGCAGCTTTTCAGGGGTCGATCAGCCCCAGCATTTT. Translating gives CASSFSGVDQPQHF.

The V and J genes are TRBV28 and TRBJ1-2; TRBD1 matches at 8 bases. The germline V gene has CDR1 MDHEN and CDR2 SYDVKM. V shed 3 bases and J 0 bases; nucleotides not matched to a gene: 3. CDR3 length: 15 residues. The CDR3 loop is CASSFAQGANYGYTF. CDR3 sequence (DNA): TGTGCCAGCAGTTTCGCACAGGGGGCTAACTATGGCTACACCTTC.

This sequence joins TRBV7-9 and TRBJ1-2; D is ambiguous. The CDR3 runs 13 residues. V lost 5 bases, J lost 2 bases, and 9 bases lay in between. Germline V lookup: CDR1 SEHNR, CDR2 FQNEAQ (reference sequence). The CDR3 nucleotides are TGTGCCAGCAGCGCGACTGTAAACTATGGCTACACCTTC. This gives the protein CASSATVNYGYTF.

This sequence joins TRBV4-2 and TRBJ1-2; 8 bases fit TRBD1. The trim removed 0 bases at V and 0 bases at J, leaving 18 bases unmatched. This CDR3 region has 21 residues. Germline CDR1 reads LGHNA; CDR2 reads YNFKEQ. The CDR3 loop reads CASSQDEGLAQGALTNYGYTF. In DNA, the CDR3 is TGTGCCAGCAGCCAAGATGAGGGGTTGGCGCAGGGGGCCCTAACTAACTATGGCTACACCTTC.

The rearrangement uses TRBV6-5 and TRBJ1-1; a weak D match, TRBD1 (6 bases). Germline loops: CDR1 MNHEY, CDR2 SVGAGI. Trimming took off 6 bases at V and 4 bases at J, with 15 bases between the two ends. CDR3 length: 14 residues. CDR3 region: CASSDQTGLTEAFF. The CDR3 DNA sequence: TGTGCCAGCAGCGACCAGACAGGACTCACTGAAGCTTTCTTT.

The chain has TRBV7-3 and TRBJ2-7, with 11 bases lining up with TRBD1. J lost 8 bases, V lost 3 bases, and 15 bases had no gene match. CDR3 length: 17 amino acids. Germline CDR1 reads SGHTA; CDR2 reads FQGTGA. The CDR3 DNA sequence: TGTGCCAGCAGCTTTCAACCGGGACAGGGGGTAGAGATGCAGCAGTACTTC. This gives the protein CASSFQPGQGVEMQQYF.

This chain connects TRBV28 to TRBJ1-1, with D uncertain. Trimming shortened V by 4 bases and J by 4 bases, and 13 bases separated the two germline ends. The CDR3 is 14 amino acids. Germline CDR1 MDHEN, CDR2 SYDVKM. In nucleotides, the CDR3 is TGTGCCAGCAGTTCCGATCAGCCGGGCACTGAAGCTTTCTTT. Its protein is CASSSDQPGTEAFF.

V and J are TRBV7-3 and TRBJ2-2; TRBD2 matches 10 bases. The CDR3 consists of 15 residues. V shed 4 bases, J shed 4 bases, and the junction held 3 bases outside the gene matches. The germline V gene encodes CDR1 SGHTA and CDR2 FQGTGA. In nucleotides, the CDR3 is TGTGCCAGCAGCTCGTTAGCGGGAGGCACCGGGGAGCTGTTTTTT. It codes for CASSSLAGGTGELFF. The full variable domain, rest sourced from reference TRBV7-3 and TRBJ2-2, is GAGVSQTPSNKVTEKGKYVELRCDPISGHTALYWYRQSLGQGPEFLIYFQGTGAADDSGLPNDRFFAVRPEGSVSTLKIQRTERGDSAVYLCASSSLAGGTGELFFGEGSRLTVL.

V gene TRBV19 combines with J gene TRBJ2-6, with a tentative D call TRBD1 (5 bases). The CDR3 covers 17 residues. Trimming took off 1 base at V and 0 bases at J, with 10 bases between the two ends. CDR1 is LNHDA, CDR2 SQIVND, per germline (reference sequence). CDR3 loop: CASSIVGHLSGANVLTF. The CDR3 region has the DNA TGTGCCAGTAGTATAGTTGGACACCTCTCTGGGGCCAACGTCCTGACTTTC.

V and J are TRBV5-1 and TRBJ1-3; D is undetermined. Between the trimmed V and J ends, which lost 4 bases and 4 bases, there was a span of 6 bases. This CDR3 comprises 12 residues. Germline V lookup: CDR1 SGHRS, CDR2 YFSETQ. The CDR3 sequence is CASSLSGNTIYF. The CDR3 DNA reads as TGCGCCAGCAGCCTTTCCGGAAACACCATATATTTT.

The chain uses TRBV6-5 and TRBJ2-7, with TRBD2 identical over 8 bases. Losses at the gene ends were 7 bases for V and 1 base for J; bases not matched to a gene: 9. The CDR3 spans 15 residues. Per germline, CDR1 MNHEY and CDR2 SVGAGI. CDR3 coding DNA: TGTGCCAGCACCTACTCAGCGGGGGTGTCCTACGAGCAGTACTTC. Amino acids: CASTYSAGVSYEQYF.

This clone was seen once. CDR3 sequence (DNA): TGTGCCAGCGGCGGGACAGGGGGTAGCGAGCAGTACTTC. Amino acid sequence: CASGGTGGSEQYF. The rearrangement joins TRBV11-2 to TRBJ2-7, with 11 positions matching TRBD1. Trimming took 8 bases from V and 6 from J; bases not matched to a gene: 6. Germline V gene data show CDR1 as SGHAT and CDR2 as FQNNGV. The CDR3 covers 13 residues.

CDR3 loop: CSAPQVNGRTQYF. The CDR3 nucleotides read TGCAGCGCCCCTCAAGTGAATGGGCGTACGCAGTATTTT. The V gene is TRBV29-1, the J gene TRBJ2-3; D call uncertain. Trimming pared 7 bases from V and 8 bases from J, leaving 19 bases between. The CDR3 runs 13 residues. The germline V gene has CDR1 SQVTM and CDR2 ANQGSEA.

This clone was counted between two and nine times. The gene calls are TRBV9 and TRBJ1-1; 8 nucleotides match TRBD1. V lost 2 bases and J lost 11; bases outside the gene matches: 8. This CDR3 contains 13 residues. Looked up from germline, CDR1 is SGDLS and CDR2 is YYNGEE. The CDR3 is CASSVGDRGDAFF. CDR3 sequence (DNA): TGTGCCAGCAGCGTGGGTGACAGGGGCGACGCTTTCTTT. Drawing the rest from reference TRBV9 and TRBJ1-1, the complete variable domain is DSGVTQTPKHLITATGQRVTLRCSPRSGDLSVYWYQQSLDQGLQFLIQYYNGEERAKGNILERFSAQQFPDLHSELNLSSLELGDSALYFCASSVGDRGDAFFGQGTRLTVV.

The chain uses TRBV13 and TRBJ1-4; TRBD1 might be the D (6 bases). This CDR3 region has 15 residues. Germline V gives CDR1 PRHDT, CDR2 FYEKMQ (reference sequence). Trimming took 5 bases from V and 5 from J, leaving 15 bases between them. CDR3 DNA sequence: TGTGCCAGCAGCCAAAGGACCAGGGGAAATGAAAAACTGTTTTTT. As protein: CASSQRTRGNEKLFF.

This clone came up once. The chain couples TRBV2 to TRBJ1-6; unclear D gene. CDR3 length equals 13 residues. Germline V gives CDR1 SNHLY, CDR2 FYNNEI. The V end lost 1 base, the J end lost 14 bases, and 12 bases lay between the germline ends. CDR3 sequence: CASSEGAYSTLHF. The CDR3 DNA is TGTGCCAGCAGTGAAGGGGCCTATTCGACCCTCCACTTT.

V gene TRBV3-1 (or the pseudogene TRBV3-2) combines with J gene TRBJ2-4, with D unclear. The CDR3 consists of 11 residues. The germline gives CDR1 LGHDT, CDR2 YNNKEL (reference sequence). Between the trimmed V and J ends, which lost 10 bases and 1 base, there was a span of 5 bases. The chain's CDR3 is CATHAKNIQYF. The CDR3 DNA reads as TGTGCCACCCATGCCAAAAACATTCAGTACTTC.

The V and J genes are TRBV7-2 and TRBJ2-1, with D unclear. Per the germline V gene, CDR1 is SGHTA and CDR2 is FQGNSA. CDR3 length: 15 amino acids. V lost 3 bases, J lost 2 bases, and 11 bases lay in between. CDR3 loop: CASSFMRNTYNEQFF. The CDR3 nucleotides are TGTGCCAGCAGCTTTATGCGGAACACCTACAATGAGCAGTTCTTC.

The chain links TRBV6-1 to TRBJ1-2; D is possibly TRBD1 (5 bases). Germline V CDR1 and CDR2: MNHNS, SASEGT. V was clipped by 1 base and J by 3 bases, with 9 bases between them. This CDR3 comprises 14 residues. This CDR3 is CASSEVTGDYGYTF. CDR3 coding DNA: TGTGCCAGCAGTGAAGTCACAGGCGACTATGGCTACACCTTC.

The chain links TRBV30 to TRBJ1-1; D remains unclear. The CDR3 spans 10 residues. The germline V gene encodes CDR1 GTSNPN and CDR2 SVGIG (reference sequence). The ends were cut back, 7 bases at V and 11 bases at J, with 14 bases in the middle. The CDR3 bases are TGTGCCTCGCTCGGTCTGGAGGCTTTCTTT. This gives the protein CASLGLEAFF.